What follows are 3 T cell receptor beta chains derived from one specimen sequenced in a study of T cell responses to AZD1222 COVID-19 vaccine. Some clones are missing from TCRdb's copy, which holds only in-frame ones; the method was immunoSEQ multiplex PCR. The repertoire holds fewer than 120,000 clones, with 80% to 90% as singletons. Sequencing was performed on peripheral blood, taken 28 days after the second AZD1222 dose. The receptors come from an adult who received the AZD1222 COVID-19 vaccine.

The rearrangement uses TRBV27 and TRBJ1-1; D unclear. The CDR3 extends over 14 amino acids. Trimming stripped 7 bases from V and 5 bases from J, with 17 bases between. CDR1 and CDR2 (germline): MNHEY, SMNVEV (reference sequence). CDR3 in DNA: TGTGCCAGCAAAGTCAACCCCCCGACTACTGAAGCTTTCTTT. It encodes CASKVNPPTTEAFF.

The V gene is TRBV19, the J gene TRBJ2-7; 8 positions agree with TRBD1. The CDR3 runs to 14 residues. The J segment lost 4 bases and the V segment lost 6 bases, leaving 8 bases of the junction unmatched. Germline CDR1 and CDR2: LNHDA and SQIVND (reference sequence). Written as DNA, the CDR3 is TGTGCCAGTAGGTTTCGGACAGGGACGTACGAGCAGTACTTC. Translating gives CASRFRTGTYEQYF.

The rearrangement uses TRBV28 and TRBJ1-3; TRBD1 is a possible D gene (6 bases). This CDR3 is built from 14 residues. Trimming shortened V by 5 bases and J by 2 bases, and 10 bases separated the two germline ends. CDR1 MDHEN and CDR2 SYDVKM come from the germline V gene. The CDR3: CASSTQGPGNTIYF. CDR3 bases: TGTGCCAGCAGTACACAGGGACCTGGAAACACCATATATTTT.